The clone carrying this T cell receptor beta chain occurred many times. These data originate in a study of prognosis after radiotherapy for stage I lung cancer. The authors amplified TCR beta CDR3 from genomic DNA using two-round multiplex PCR. First-round PCR amplification was performed with primers specific to each TRBV and TRBJ gene. One entry per CDR3 protein results from TCRdb running MiXCR on the multiplex PCR reads. The table lists tens of thousands of distinct CDR3 sequences, around 24% of them singletons. This CDR3 is built from 14 residues. Trimming removed 6 bases from V and 0 bases from J, with 12 bases in between. Germline lookup yields CDR1 MNHNS and CDR2 SASEGT.

The sequence came from a donor over 45 with non-small cell lung cancer. Sequenced material: PBMCs, taken before or after stereotactic body radiation therapy (not recorded which). V is TRBV6-1 and J is TRBJ2-7; possibly TRBD2 for D (5 bases). CDR3: CASRESLGSYEQYF. The CDR3 coding sequence is TGTGCCAGCAGGGAATCACTAGGCTCCTACGAGCAGTACTTC.